This TCR beta chain was found in a study of control samples from healthy donors and cancer patients. Germline V CDR1 and CDR2: SQVTM, ANQGSEA. This CDR3 has 14 residues. V trimming: 4 bases; J trimming: 3 bases; junction bases outside the gene matches: 5. Only in-frame clones appear in the TCRdb table, and some are missing; sequencing was by immunoSEQ multiplex PCR. The sample contains tens of thousands of clones, 85% to 90% of which appear only once. Input material: blood. This TCR was recovered from a man between 50 and 59 years old in good health. V usage is TRBV29-1 and J usage is TRBJ2-7; 11 nucleotides agree with TRBD2. The CDR3 region is CSVVLAGGFYEQYF. The DNA for the CDR3 is TGCAGCGTTGTGCTAGCGGGGGGATTCTACGAGCAGTACTTC.